These 15 T cell receptor beta chains were all obtained from the same sample, sequenced in a study of T cells expressing NK-cell markers. From its re-call of the 5' RACE reads, TCRdb lists each CDR3 protein once, without DNA. The table for this sample gives 250,000 to 300,000 distinct CDR3 sequences. The sample taken for sequencing was blood T cells: a sorted CD56 or NKG2C T cell subset, CD4+ or CD8+ T cells, or bulk PBMC T cells (not recorded which). The receptors were gathered from a woman aged 18-70 years in good health.

This chain joins TRBV12-3 or TRBV12-4 and TRBJ1-1; TCRdb calls TRBD1, which cannot be checked without DNA. The CDR3 has 15 residues. The CDR3 sequence: CASSRTGQMNTEAFF.

The genes are TRBV29-1 and TRBJ2-2. Germline CDR1 and CDR2: SQVTM and ANQGSEA. CDR3 size: 11 residues. The CDR3 loop is CSAANTGELFF.

The chain's CDR3 is CASSVGTGIVEETQYF. The chain employs TRBV5-1 and TRBJ2-5; the D call from TCRdb, TRBD1, cannot be confirmed without DNA. CDR3 size: 16 residues. The germline gives CDR1 SGHRS, CDR2 YFSETQ.

The rearrangement joins TRBV30 to TRBJ2-1; the TRBD2 assignment by TCRdb is unverifiable without DNA. CDR1 and CDR2 from the germline V gene are GTSNPN and SVGIG (reference sequence). This CDR3 contains 14 residues. The CDR3: CAWSDPGGYNEQFF. The entire variable domain, with the rest obtained from reference TRBV30 and TRBJ2-1, is as follows: SQTIHQWPATLVQPVGSPLSLECTVEGTSNPNLYWYRQAAGRGLQLLFYSVGIGQISSEVPQNLSASRPQDRQFILSSKKLLLSDSGFYLCAWSDPGGYNEQFFGPGTRLTVL.

The chain is built from TRBV20-1 and TRBJ1-2; no DNA is available, so the TRBD1 call from TCRdb remains unchecked. Germline lookup yields CDR1 DFQATT and CDR2 SNEGSKA (reference sequence). The CDR3 totals 15 residues. This CDR3 is CSARDQGASNYGYTF.

The rearrangement links TRBV7-2 to TRBJ1-1; as DNA is missing, the TRBD1 call by TCRdb cannot be tested. The germline V gene has CDR1 SGHTA and CDR2 FQGNSA. This CDR3 region has 15 residues. The CDR3: CASSVRGQGFTEAFF.

V gene TRBV5-1 combines with J gene TRBJ1-2; TCRdb outputs TRBD1, but without DNA this stays unchecked. The CDR3 covers 14 residues. Germline V gene data show CDR1 as SGHRS and CDR2 as YFSETQ. The CDR3 reads CASSLTPGEYGYTF.

The genes are TRBV12-3 or TRBV12-4 and TRBJ2-1; the TCRdb call, TRBD1, lacks DNA for checking. CDR3 length: 13 amino acids. This CDR3 reads CASSLGPGLDQFF.

V gene TRBV7-3 combines with J gene TRBJ2-1; TCRdb proposes TRBD2, but this gene call is untestable without DNA. This CDR3 has 15 residues. Germline values: CDR1 SGHTA, CDR2 FQGTGA. The CDR3 loop is CASSFGTSGNDEQFF.

The J gene is TRBJ1-1, the V gene TRBV5-1; TCRdb selects TRBD1, and the lack of DNA leaves this call unchecked. The CDR3 length is 15 residues. From germline, CDR1 is SGHRS and CDR2 YFSETQ. CDR3 loop: CASSWTGGMNTEAFF.

The chain carries TRBV5-1 and TRBJ2-7; TCRdb's D gene call, TRBD2, goes unchecked for lack of DNA. CDR3 length equals 13 residues. From germline, CDR1 is SGHRS and CDR2 YFSETQ. CDR3 region: CASSLVGGREQYF.

J is TRBJ2-7 and V is TRBV20-1; TCRdb designates TRBD2, a call that cannot be tested without DNA. The CDR3 is 15 amino acids. The germline V gene has CDR1 DFQATT and CDR2 SNEGSKA (reference sequence). This CDR3 is CSAAFVAGRRTEQYF.

The chain employs TRBV20-1 and TRBJ2-1; TCRdb calls TRBD1, which cannot be checked without DNA. Germline CDR1 and CDR2: DFQATT and SNEGSKA (reference sequence). The CDR3 is 12 amino acids. The CDR3 loop is CSARTQGDEQFF.

V gene TRBV6-2 or TRBV6-3 combines with J gene TRBJ2-1. CDR1 is MNHEY and CDR2 is SVGEGT in the germline V gene. The CDR3 consists of 12 residues. CDR3 residues: CASSSLGQRQFF.

The V and J genes are TRBV7-2 and TRBJ2-3; TCRdb outputs TRBD2, but without DNA this stays unchecked. This CDR3 contains 15 residues. Germline CDR1 and CDR2: SGHTA and FQGNSA. CDR3 residues: CACRPGPSPPGAQYF.